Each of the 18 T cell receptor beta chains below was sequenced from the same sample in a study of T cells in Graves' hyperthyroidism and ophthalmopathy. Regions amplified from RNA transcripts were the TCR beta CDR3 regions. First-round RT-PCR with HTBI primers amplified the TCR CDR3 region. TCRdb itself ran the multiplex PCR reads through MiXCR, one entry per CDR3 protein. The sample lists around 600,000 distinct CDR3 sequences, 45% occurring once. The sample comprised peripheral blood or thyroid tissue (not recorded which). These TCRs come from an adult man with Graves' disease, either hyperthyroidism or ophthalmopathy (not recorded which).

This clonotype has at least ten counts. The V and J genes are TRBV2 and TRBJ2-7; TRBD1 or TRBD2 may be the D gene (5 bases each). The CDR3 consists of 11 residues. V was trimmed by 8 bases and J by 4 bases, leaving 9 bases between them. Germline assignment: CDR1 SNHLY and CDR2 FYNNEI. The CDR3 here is CASGGRYEQYF. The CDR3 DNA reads TGTGCCAGCGGGGGAAGGTACGAGCAGTACTTC.

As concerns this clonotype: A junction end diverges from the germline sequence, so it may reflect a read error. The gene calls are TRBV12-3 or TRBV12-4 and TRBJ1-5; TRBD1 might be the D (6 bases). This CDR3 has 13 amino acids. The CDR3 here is CASSFQGNRPQHF. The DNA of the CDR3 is TGTGCCAGCAGTTTCCAGGGGAATCGGCCCCAGCATTTT.

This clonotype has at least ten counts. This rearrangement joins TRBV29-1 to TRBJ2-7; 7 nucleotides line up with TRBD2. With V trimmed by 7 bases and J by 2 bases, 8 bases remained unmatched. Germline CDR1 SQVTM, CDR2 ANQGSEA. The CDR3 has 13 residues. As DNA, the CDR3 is TGCAGCGGAATAGCGGGTCAGACCTACGAGCAGTACTTC. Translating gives CSGIAGQTYEQYF.

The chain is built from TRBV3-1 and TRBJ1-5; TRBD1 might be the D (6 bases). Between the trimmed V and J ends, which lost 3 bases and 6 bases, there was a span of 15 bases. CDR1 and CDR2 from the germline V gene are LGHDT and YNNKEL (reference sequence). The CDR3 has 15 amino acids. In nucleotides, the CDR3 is TGTGCCAGCAGCCATGGAAGCAGGGGACCTCAGCCCCAGCATTTT. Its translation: CASSHGSRGPQPQHF. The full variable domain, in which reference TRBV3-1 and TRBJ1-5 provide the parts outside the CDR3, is DTAVSQTPKYLVTQMGNDKSIKCEQNLGHDTMYWYKQDSKKFLKIMFSYNNKELIINETVPNRFSPKSPDKAHLNLHINSLELGDSAVYFCASSHGSRGPQPQHFGDGTRLSIL.

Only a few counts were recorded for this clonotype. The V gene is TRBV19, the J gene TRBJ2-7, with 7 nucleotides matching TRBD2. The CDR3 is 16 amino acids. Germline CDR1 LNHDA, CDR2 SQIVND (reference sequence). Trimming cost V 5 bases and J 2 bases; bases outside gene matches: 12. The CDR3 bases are TGTGCCAGTAGTCCCGGGAGGCGGGATGGGGCCTACGAGCAGTACTTC. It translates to CASSPGRRDGAYEQYF.

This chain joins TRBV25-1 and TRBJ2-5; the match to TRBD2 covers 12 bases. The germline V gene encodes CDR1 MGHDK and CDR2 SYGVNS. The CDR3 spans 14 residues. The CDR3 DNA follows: TGTGCTGGACTAGCGGGGCACCACGGAGAGACCCAGTACTTC. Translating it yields CAGLAGHHGETQYF.

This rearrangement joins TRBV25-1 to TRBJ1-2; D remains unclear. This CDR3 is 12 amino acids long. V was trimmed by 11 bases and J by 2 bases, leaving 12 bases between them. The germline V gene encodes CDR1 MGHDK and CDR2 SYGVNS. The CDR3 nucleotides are TGTGCCTGGACCACTGACAACTATGGCTACACCTTC. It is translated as CAWTTDNYGYTF.

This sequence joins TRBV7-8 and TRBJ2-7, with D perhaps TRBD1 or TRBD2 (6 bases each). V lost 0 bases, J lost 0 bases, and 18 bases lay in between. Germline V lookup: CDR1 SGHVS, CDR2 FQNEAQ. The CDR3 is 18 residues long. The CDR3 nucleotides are TGTGCCAGCAGCTTAGCGGAGGGGGTTTTTTCGAGCTCCTACGAGCAGTACTTC. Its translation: CASSLAEGVFSSSYEQYF.

CDR3 nucleotide sequence: TGTGCCAGCAGGGGGGACAGGGACACCGGGGAGCTGTTTTTT. Translating gives CASRGDRDTGELFF. The chain links TRBV2 to TRBJ2-2; 9 bases align to TRBD1. Trimming took 6 bases from V and 3 from J; bases not matched to a gene: 2. Germline loops: CDR1 SNHLY, CDR2 FYNNEI. The CDR3 runs to 14 residues.

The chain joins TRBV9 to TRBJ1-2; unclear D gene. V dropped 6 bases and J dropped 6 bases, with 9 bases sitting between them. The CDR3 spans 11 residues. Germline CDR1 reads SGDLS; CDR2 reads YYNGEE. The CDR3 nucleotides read TGTGCCAGCAAAGACGGGGATGGCTACACCTTC. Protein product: CASKDGDGYTF. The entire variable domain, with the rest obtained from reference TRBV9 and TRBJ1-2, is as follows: DSGVTQTPKHLITATGQRVTLRCSPRSGDLSVYWYQQSLDQGLQFLIQYYNGEERAKGNILERFSAQQFPDLHSELNLSSLELGDSALYFCASKDGDGYTFGSGTRLTVV.

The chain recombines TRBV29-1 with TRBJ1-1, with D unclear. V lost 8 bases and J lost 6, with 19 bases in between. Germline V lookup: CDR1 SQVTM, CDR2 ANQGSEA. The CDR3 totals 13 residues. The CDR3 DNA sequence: TGCAGCAGTGAAGCGCTTCGTTCCTCTGAAGCTTTCTTT. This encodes CSSEALRSSEAFF.

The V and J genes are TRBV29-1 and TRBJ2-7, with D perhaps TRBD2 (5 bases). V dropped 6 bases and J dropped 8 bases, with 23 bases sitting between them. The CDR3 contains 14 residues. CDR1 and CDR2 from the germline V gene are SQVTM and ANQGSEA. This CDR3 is CSVADGGNQPQQYF. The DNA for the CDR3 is TGCAGCGTCGCCGACGGAGGCAATCAGCCCCAGCAGTACTTC.

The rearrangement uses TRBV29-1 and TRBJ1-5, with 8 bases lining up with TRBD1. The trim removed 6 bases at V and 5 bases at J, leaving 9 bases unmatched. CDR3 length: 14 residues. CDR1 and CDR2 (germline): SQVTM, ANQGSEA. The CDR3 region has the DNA TGCAGCGTAGGACAATCAGGGGGCCATCAGCCCCAGCATTTT. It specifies CSVGQSGGHQPQHF. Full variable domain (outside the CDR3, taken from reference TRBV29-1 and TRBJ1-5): SAVISQKPSRDICQRGTSLTIQCQVDSQVTMMFWYRQQPGQSLTLIATANQGSEATYESGFVIDKFPISRPNLTFSTLTVSNMSPEDSSIYLCSVGQSGGHQPQHFGDGTRLSIL.

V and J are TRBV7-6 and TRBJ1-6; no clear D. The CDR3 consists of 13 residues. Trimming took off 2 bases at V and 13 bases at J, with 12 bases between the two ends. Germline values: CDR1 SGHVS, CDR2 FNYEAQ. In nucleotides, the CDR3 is TGTGCCAGCAGCTTATCTCCAGGTCAGCCCCTCCACTTT. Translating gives CASSLSPGQPLHF.

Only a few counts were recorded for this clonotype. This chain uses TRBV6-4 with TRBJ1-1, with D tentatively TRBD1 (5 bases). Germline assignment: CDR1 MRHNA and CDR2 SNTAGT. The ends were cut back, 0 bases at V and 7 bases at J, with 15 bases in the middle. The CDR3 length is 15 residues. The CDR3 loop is CASSDSTGGGNEAFF. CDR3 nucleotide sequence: TGTGCCAGCAGTGACTCTACCGGGGGGGGGAATGAAGCTTTCTTT.

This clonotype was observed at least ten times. CDR3: CASSEAGGAFF. CDR3 DNA sequence: TGTGCCAGCAGTGAGGCGGGGGGCGCTTTCTTT. V and J are TRBV25-1 and TRBJ1-1; possible D gene TRBD1, 6 bases. The CDR3 is 11 residues long. Germline-derived CDR1 and CDR2 are MGHDK and SYGVNS. V was trimmed by 3 bases and J by 11 bases, leaving 10 bases between them.

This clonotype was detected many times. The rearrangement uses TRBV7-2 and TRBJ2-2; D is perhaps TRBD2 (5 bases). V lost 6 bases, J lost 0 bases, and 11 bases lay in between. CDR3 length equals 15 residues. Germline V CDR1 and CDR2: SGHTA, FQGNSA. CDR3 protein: CASRPDGTNTGELFF. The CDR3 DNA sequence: TGTGCCAGCAGACCGGACGGGACGAACACCGGGGAGCTGTTTTTT.

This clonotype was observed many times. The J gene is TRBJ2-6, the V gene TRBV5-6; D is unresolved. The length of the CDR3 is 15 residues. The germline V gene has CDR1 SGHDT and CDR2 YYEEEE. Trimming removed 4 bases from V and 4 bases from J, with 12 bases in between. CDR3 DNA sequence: TGTGCCAGCAGCCAAGTGGGTTTCGGGGCCAACGTCCTGACTTTC. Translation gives CASSQVGFGANVLTF. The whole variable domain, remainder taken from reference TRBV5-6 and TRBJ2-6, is DAGVTQSPTHLIKTRGQQVTLRCSPKSGHDTVSWYQQALGQGPQFIFQYYEEEERQRGNFPDRFSGHQFPNYSSELNVNALLLGDSALYLCASSQVGFGANVLTFGAGSRLTVL.